These T cell receptor beta chains were read from a single sample in a study of early T cells in non-severe SARS-CoV-2 infection. Each CDR3 protein gets one entry after TCRdb re-called the 5' RACE reads with MiXCR. The sample holds 65,000 to 95,000 distinct CDR3 sequences, 10% to 15% seen once. The source material was whole blood, sampled at baseline. These receptors were collected from an adult who was a healthcare worker with PCR-confirmed SARS-CoV-2 infection or an uninfected control (not recorded which). The donor label of this sample is uncertain. Both conserved end residues are part of each CDR3. D genes are given only for firm matches. Expanded clones are given a class, and other clones once, few, many or no size at all.

clone_size: many; d_call: .; j_call: TRBJ2-5; cdr3_length: 13; v_call: TRBV7-6; cdr3_aa: CASSPLLVETQYF; cdr3_nt: TGTGCCAGCAGCCCGTTACTCGTGGAGACCCAGTACTTC
clone_size: many; d_call: .; j_call: TRBJ2-7; cdr3_length: 13; v_call: TRBV12-3/TRBV12-4; cdr3_aa: CASSFQHLGEQYF; cdr3_nt: TGTGCCAGCAGTTTTCAGCATTTGGGCGAGCAGTACTTC
clone_size: few; d_call: TRBD1; j_call: TRBJ1-1; cdr3_length: 14; v_call: TRBV3-1; cdr3_aa: CASSHTTGSREAFF; cdr3_nt: TGTGCCAGCAGCCATACGACAGGGAGTCGCGAAGCTTTCTTT
clone_size: few; d_call: TRBD2; j_call: TRBJ2-5; cdr3_length: 15; v_call: TRBV7-2; cdr3_aa: CASSLWRREEETQYF; cdr3_nt: TGTGCCAGCAGCTTATGGCGGCGGGAGGAGGAGACCCAGTACTTC
clone_size: few; d_call: .; j_call: TRBJ2-3; cdr3_length: 19; v_call: TRBV9; cdr3_aa: CASSAISAGAGDRTDTQYF; cdr3_nt: TGTGCCAGCAGCGCCATTTCCGCGGGGGCAGGGGATAGGACAGATACGCAGTATTTT
clone_size: few; d_call: .; j_call: TRBJ2-5; cdr3_length: 13; v_call: TRBV12-3/TRBV12-4; cdr3_aa: CATSWGLGETQYF; cdr3_nt: TGTGCCACCTCGTGGGGTCTAGGGGAGACCCAGTACTTC
clone_size: .; d_call: .; j_call: TRBJ1-5; cdr3_length: 13; v_call: TRBV11-2; cdr3_aa: CASSLFLDQPQHF; cdr3_nt: TGTGCCAGCAGCTTATTCTTGGATCAGCCCCAGCATTTT
clone_size: .; d_call: .; j_call: TRBJ2-2; cdr3_length: 12; v_call: TRBV3-1; cdr3_aa: CASSQAQGELFF; cdr3_nt: TGTGCCAGCAGCCAAGCTCAGGGGGAGCTGTTTTTT
clone_size: .; d_call: .; j_call: TRBJ2-2; cdr3_length: 14; v_call: TRBV5-6; cdr3_aa: CASSTGTYTGELFF; cdr3_nt: TGTGCCAGCAGCACAGGGACTTACACCGGGGAGCTGTTTTTT
clone_size: .; d_call: .; j_call: TRBJ2-3; cdr3_length: 12; v_call: TRBV4-1; cdr3_aa: CASSQVQDTQYF; cdr3_nt: TGCGCCAGCAGCCAAGTACAAGATACGCAGTATTTT
clone_size: .; d_call: .; j_call: TRBJ2-7; cdr3_length: 12; v_call: TRBV5-1; cdr3_aa: CASSLGYHEQYF; cdr3_nt: TGCGCCAGCAGCTTAGGGTACCACGAGCAGTACTTC
clone_size: .; d_call: .; j_call: TRBJ1-2; cdr3_length: 14; v_call: TRBV7-2; cdr3_aa: CASSSIGVYYGYTF; cdr3_nt: TGTGCCAGCAGCTCGATTGGGGTTTACTATGGCTACACCTTC
clone_size: .; d_call: .; j_call: TRBJ2-1; cdr3_length: 13; v_call: TRBV12-3/TRBV12-4; cdr3_aa: CASSLAGRTEQFF; cdr3_nt: TGTGCCAGCAGTTTAGCAGGGCGGACTGAGCAGTTCTTC
clone_size: .; d_call: .; j_call: TRBJ2-7; cdr3_length: 16; v_call: TRBV3-1; cdr3_aa: CASTPGTLKNSYEQYF; cdr3_nt: TGTGCCAGCACCCCCGGGACACTCAAAAACTCCTACGAGCAGTACTTC
clone_size: .; d_call: .; j_call: TRBJ1-2; cdr3_length: 16; v_call: TRBV3-1; cdr3_aa: CASSQVAGLRIYGYTF; cdr3_nt: TGTGCCAGCAGCCAGGTGGCGGGGCTCCGCATCTATGGCTACACCTTC
clone_size: .; d_call: .; j_call: TRBJ2-1; cdr3_length: 16; v_call: TRBV18; cdr3_aa: CASSPPNSGERDEQFF; cdr3_nt: TGTGCCAGCTCACCACCTAATAGCGGCGAGAGGGATGAGCAGTTCTTC
clone_size: many; d_call: .; j_call: TRBJ2-7; cdr3_length: 14; v_call: TRBV12-3/TRBV12-4; cdr3_aa: CASSLRGTTYEQYF; cdr3_nt: TGTGCCAGCAGTTTGAGGGGCACCACCTACGAGCAGTACTTC
clone_size: few; d_call: .; j_call: TRBJ1-1; cdr3_length: 14; v_call: TRBV6-1; cdr3_aa: CAAPGARGNTEAFF; cdr3_nt: TGTGCCGCGCCAGGGGCCCGGGGGAACACTGAAGCTTTCTTT
clone_size: few; d_call: TRBD2; j_call: TRBJ2-3; cdr3_length: 14; v_call: TRBV9; cdr3_aa: CASSTGGSADTQYF; cdr3_nt: TGTGCCAGCAGCACGGGGGGGTCAGCAGATACGCAGTATTTT
clone_size: .; d_call: .; j_call: TRBJ2-7; cdr3_length: 13; v_call: TRBV6-1; cdr3_aa: CASSEQSSYEQYF; cdr3_nt: TGTGCCAGCAGTGAACAGAGCTCCTACGAGCAGTACTTC
clone_size: .; d_call: .; j_call: TRBJ2-1; cdr3_length: 15; v_call: TRBV2; cdr3_aa: CASSVTRATYNEQFF; cdr3_nt: TGTGCCAGCAGTGTCACTCGGGCCACCTACAATGAGCAGTTCTTC
clone_size: many; d_call: .; j_call: TRBJ2-5; cdr3_length: 15; v_call: TRBV7-3; cdr3_aa: CASSLQLGYQETQYF; cdr3_nt: TGTGCCAGCAGCTTACAGTTGGGGTACCAAGAGACCCAGTACTTC
clone_size: many; d_call: .; j_call: TRBJ1-3; cdr3_length: 15; v_call: TRBV3-1; cdr3_aa: CASSQEAAGGNTIYF; cdr3_nt: TGTGCCAGCAGCCAAGAAGCCGCAGGTGGAAACACCATATATTTT
clone_size: .; d_call: TRBD1; j_call: TRBJ2-7; cdr3_length: 17; v_call: TRBV29-1; cdr3_aa: CSVVPGTGLTSLREQYF; cdr3_nt: TGCAGCGTTGTCCCCGGGACAGGTCTTACCTCCCTACGGGAGCAGTACTTC
clone_size: .; d_call: .; j_call: TRBJ2-1; cdr3_length: 20; v_call: TRBV25-1; cdr3_aa: CASSEEVGGLSDYSYNEQFF; cdr3_nt: TGTGCCAGCAGTGAAGAGGTAGGGGGGCTTAGCGACTACTCCTACAATGAGCAGTTCTTC
clone_size: few; d_call: .; j_call: TRBJ2-3; cdr3_length: 14; v_call: TRBV25-1; cdr3_aa: CASSWRRGTDTQYF; cdr3_nt: TGTGCCAGCAGTTGGCGGAGAGGCACAGATACGCAGTATTTT
clone_size: many; d_call: .; j_call: TRBJ1-2; cdr3_length: 10; v_call: TRBV20-1; cdr3_aa: CSASRPTYTF; cdr3_nt: TGCAGTGCTAGTCGGCCGACCTACACCTTC
clone_size: few; d_call: .; j_call: TRBJ1-5; cdr3_length: 14; v_call: TRBV18; cdr3_aa: CASSPTAGNQPQHF; cdr3_nt: TGTGCCAGCTCGCCTACAGCGGGCAATCAGCCCCAGCATTTT
clone_size: few; d_call: .; j_call: TRBJ1-5; cdr3_length: 13; v_call: TRBV20-1; cdr3_aa: CSQAGGLNQPQHF; cdr3_nt: TGCAGTCAAGCGGGCGGTCTCAATCAGCCCCAGCATTTT
clone_size: many; d_call: .; j_call: TRBJ2-3; cdr3_length: 15; v_call: TRBV7-2; cdr3_aa: CASSFLPPAADTQYF; cdr3_nt: TGTGCCAGCAGCTTTTTGCCCCCCGCCGCAGATACGCAGTATTTT
clone_size: many; d_call: .; j_call: TRBJ2-1; cdr3_length: 17; v_call: TRBV7-2; cdr3_aa: CASSLIWESGRNNEQFF; cdr3_nt: TGTGCCAGCAGCTTAATCTGGGAGAGCGGAAGGAACAATGAGCAGTTCTTC
clone_size: medium-sized; d_call: .; j_call: TRBJ2-1; cdr3_length: 16; v_call: TRBV11-2; cdr3_aa: CASSLGGTRFFNEQFF; cdr3_nt: TGTGCCAGCAGCTTAGGTGGCACGCGATTCTTCAATGAGCAGTTCTTC
clone_size: .; d_call: TRBD2; j_call: TRBJ2-5; cdr3_length: 21; v_call: TRBV7-2; cdr3_aa: CASSYQLWGLAGDGYQETQYF; cdr3_nt: TGTGCCAGCAGCTACCAGTTATGGGGACTAGCGGGAGATGGCTACCAAGAGACCCAGTACTTC
clone_size: once; d_call: .; j_call: TRBJ1-6; cdr3_length: 17; v_call: TRBV6-5; cdr3_aa: CASSYSISAGRRRPLHF; cdr3_nt: TGTGCCAGCAGTTACTCTATTTCGGCAGGCCGAAGGCGACCCCTCCACTTT
clone_size: few; d_call: TRBD1; j_call: TRBJ2-7; cdr3_length: 13; v_call: TRBV12-3/TRBV12-4; cdr3_aa: CASSYQGAYEQYF; cdr3_nt: TGTGCCAGCAGTTACCAGGGGGCCTACGAGCAGTACTTC
clone_size: many; d_call: .; j_call: TRBJ1-2; cdr3_length: 13; v_call: TRBV18; cdr3_aa: CASSQAANYGYTF; cdr3_nt: TGTGCCAGCTCCCAGGCAGCTAACTATGGCTACACCTTC